A single sample gave rise to the 24 T cell receptor beta chains below, sequenced in a study of T cells in localized non-small cell lung cancer. Some clones are missing from TCRdb's copy, which holds only in-frame ones; the method was immunoSEQ multiplex PCR. Counted here are 6,000 or so clones, approximately 15% occurring once; the ten biggest clones make up more than 4.5%. Source: normal lung tissue next to the tumor, taken before any cancer treatment. The source of these receptors is a male donor aged 60 or over with stage II squamous cell lung carcinoma.

The genes are TRBV6-8 and TRBJ1-2; D call uncertain. This CDR3 contains 12 residues. The V end was cut by 10 bases, the J end by 7 bases, with 16 bases between. The V gene's germline CDR1 is MNHGY and CDR2 SAAAGT. CDR3 DNA sequence: TGTGCCATCAGCCTGGGTAAGGCTGGCTACACCTTC. Amino acids: CAISLGKAGYTF.

This clone appeared many times. The J gene is TRBJ1-2, the V gene TRBV11-3; D perhaps matches TRBD1 (6 bases). The CDR3 runs to 15 residues. V lost 6 bases, J lost 4 bases, and 18 bases lay in between. Germline values: CDR1 SGHNT, CDR2 YENEEA. CDR3 in DNA: TGTGCCAGCAGTCCCGGACAGTCAGATGCCTATGGCTACACCTTC. Protein: CASSPGQSDAYGYTF.

The V gene is TRBV19, the J gene TRBJ2-7; D unclear. CDR1 is LNHDA and CDR2 is SQIVND in the germline V gene (reference sequence). With 4 bases removed from V and 0 bases from J, the gap between germline ends came to 10 bases. The CDR3 contains 14 residues. DNA for the CDR3: TGTGCCAGTAGTAAGGTGATTCCCTCCTACGAGCAGTACTTC. Translating gives CASSKVIPSYEQYF.

The genes are TRBV28 and TRBJ2-1; TRBD2 matches at 12 bases. CDR1 is MDHEN, CDR2 SYDVKM, per germline. V shed 2 bases and J 2 bases; nucleotides not matched to a gene: 4. This CDR3 is built from 17 residues. CDR3: CASSLRTSGVPYNEQFF. The CDR3 DNA reads as TGTGCCAGCAGTTTAAGGACTAGCGGGGTTCCCTACAATGAGCAGTTCTTC.

This sequence joins TRBV28 and TRBJ1-5; D might be TRBD1 (5 bases). V was pared by 7 bases and J by 2 bases, with 12 bases between. The germline V gene has CDR1 MDHEN and CDR2 SYDVKM. This CDR3 has 14 amino acids. The CDR3 loop is CASKAGAGNQPQHF. Here the CDR3 DNA reads TGTGCCAGCAAGGCCGGGGCAGGCAATCAGCCCCAGCATTTT. Full variable domain (outside the CDR3, taken from reference TRBV28 and TRBJ1-5): DVKVTQSSRYLVKRTGEKVFLECVQDMDHENMFWYRQDPGLGLRLIYFSYDVKMKEKGDIPEGYSVSREKKERFSLILESASTNQTSMYLCASKAGAGNQPQHFGDGTRLSIL.

The sample holds a few counts of this clone. The CDR3 DNA follows: TGTGCCACCAGCATTACTAGCGGGAGAACCGGGGAGCTGTTTTTT. It yields the protein CATSITSGRTGELFF. This chain joins TRBV15 and TRBJ2-2; TRBD2 matches 11 bases. Germline CDR1 reads LNHNV; CDR2 reads YYDKDF (reference sequence). The CDR3 totals 15 residues. Germline trimming cut 4 bases from V and 5 bases from J; bases unmatched to any gene: 3.

The chain links TRBV29-1 to TRBJ1-2; no reliable D call. Germline assignment: CDR1 SQVTM and CDR2 ANQGSEA. CDR3 length equals 14 residues. The ends were cut back, 5 bases at V and 2 bases at J, with 15 bases in the middle. CDR3 sequence reads: CSVLDSTPNYGYTF. As DNA, the CDR3 is TGCAGCGTTTTGGACTCTACCCCAAACTATGGCTACACCTTC. The whole variable domain, remainder taken from reference TRBV29-1 and TRBJ1-2, is SAVISQKPSRDICQRGTSLTIQCQVDSQVTMMFWYRQQPGQSLTLIATANQGSEATYESGFVIDKFPISRPNLTFSTLTVSNMSPEDSSIYLCSVLDSTPNYGYTFGSGTRLTVV.

The chain couples TRBV25-1 to TRBJ1-1, with D perhaps TRBD1 (5 bases). Germline V gene data show CDR1 as MGHDK and CDR2 as SYGVNS. V was shortened by 2 bases and J by 4 bases, with 20 bases between the two germline ends. The CDR3 runs 17 residues. The CDR3 region has the DNA TGTGCCAGCAGTGAAAGACGGGACGCTCCCTTTGCCACTGAAGCTTTCTTT. This translates into CASSERRDAPFATEAFF. The variable domain in full, completed from reference TRBV25-1 and TRBJ1-1, reads EADIYQTPRYLVIGTGKKITLECSQTMGHDKMYWYQQDPGMELHLIHYSYGVNSTEKGDLSSESTVSRIRTEHFPLTLESARPSHTSQYLCASSERRDAPFATEAFFGQGTRLTVV.

This clone is medium-sized within its sample. The CDR3 coding sequence is TGTGCCAGCAGCCAAGTTGGGGCAGGGATCGAGGGCTACACCTTC. This translates into CASSQVGAGIEGYTF. V and J are TRBV11-3 and TRBJ1-2; D might be TRBD1 (5 bases). The CDR3 contains 15 residues. Looked up from germline, CDR1 is SGHNT and CDR2 is YENEEA. Trimming took off 5 bases at V and 8 bases at J, with 21 bases between the two ends.

The sample holds many counts of this clone. This rearrangement joins TRBV11-3 to TRBJ1-3; no clear D gene. Germline V gives CDR1 SGHNT, CDR2 YENEEA. The CDR3 has 16 residues. The V gene lost 1 base and the J gene lost 0 bases, with 10 bases spanning the gap. In DNA, the CDR3 is TGTGCCAGCAGCTTAGTACAGCCGAGCTCTGGAAACACCATATATTTT. It translates to CASSLVQPSSGNTIYF.

This clone was detected only a few times. The chain combines TRBV15 with TRBJ2-3; the D gene is possibly TRBD2 (5 bases). Trimming cost V 1 base and J 5 bases, with 13 bases left between them. The CDR3 loop spans 15 amino acids. Per the germline V gene, CDR1 is LNHNV and CDR2 is YYDKDF (reference sequence). CDR3 nucleotides: TGTGCCACCAGCAGAGGGACTTCCAACGGAGATACGCAGTATTTT. Residues: CATSRGTSNGDTQYF.

This clone has only a few counts. The rearrangement joins TRBV11-3 to TRBJ2-2; unclear D gene. CDR1 is SGHNT, CDR2 YENEEA, per germline. There are 15 residues in the CDR3. The ends were cut back, 5 bases at V and 6 bases at J, with 16 bases in the middle. In nucleotides, the CDR3 is TGTGCCAGCAGCCCTCGGACCCCCGGCCCCGGGGAGCTGTTTTTT. It translates to CASSPRTPGPGELFF.

The gene calls are TRBV7-2 and TRBJ2-7, with D perhaps given as TRBD1 or TRBD2 (5 bases each). The V end was cut by 5 bases, the J end by 7 bases, with 15 bases between. Germline CDR1 SGHTA, CDR2 FQGNSA. The CDR3 spans 13 residues. The CDR3 region has the DNA TGTGCCAGCAGCCCGGAGAGGGGCCGGGAGCAGTACTTC. As protein: CASSPERGREQYF. Looking up the rest from reference TRBV7-2 and TRBJ2-7 gives the full variable domain: GAGVSQSPSNKVTEKGKDVELRCDPISGHTALYWYRQSLGQGLEFLIYFQGNSAPDKSGLPSDRFSAERTGGSVSTLTIQRTQQEDSAVYLCASSPERGREQYFGPGTRLTVT.

This clone came up a few times. The CDR3 coding sequence is TGTGCCACCAACCGTCCCGGGACAGGGAGGCATGAGCAGTTCTTC. Translation: CATNRPGTGRHEQFF. The chain uses TRBV15 and TRBJ2-1; 9 nucleotides match TRBD1. The CDR3 loop spans 15 amino acids. Germline values: CDR1 LNHNV, CDR2 YYDKDF (reference sequence). With V trimmed by 7 bases and J by 8 bases, 12 bases remained unmatched.

This clone was recorded a few times. The V and J genes are TRBV29-1 and TRBJ1-1, with 10 bases lining up with TRBD1. The CDR3 has 12 amino acids. The germline CDR1 and CDR2 sequences are SQVTM and ANQGSEA. After removal of 7 bases from V and 7 bases from J, the junction contained 6 bases not matched to a gene. CDR3 DNA sequence: TGCAGCGCCATAGGGACAGGGGTTGAAGCTTTCTTT. It codes for CSAIGTGVEAFF.

The chain uses TRBV9 and TRBJ2-5, with 7 bases lining up with TRBD2. Trimming cost V 5 bases and J 4 bases; bases outside gene matches: 14. This CDR3 comprises 16 residues. Looked up from germline, CDR1 is SGDLS and CDR2 is YYNGEE. CDR3 in amino acids: CASSLKSGRDGETQYF. DNA of the CDR3: TGTGCCAGCAGTTTAAAGTCAGGGAGGGACGGAGAGACCCAGTACTTC.

The J gene is TRBJ1-3, the V gene TRBV10-2; the match to TRBD1 covers 8 bases. V trimming: 6 bases; J trimming: 2 bases; junction bases outside the gene matches: 18. CDR1 WSHSY and CDR2 SAAADI come from the germline V gene. The CDR3 extends over 19 amino acids. CDR3 in amino acids: CASSAPGQDFPRAGNTIYF. The DNA for the CDR3 is TGCGCCAGCAGCGCCCCGGGACAGGACTTTCCGAGGGCTGGAAACACCATATATTTT.

This clone came up a few times. One end of the junction does not line up with germline, which may come from a read error. V and J are TRBV6-8 and TRBJ1-1, with TRBD1 as a possible D gene (6 bases). This CDR3 has 13 amino acids. The germline V gene has CDR1 MNHGY and CDR2 SAAAGT. The CDR3 here is CAISARTGTEAFF. Here the CDR3 DNA reads TGTGCCATCAGTGCCCGTACAGGGACTGAAGCTTTCTTT.

This clone came up a few times. The genes are TRBV11-3 and TRBJ2-7; D remains ambiguous. Germline lookup yields CDR1 SGHNT and CDR2 YENEEA. Trimming shortened V by 6 bases and J by 3 bases, and 15 bases separated the two germline ends. The CDR3 has 14 amino acids. The CDR3 nucleotides are TGTGCCAGCAGGTCTTGGGAATCGGGCTACGAGCAGTACTTC. Protein product: CASRSWESGYEQYF.

This clone has more than one count but fewer than ten. The V call is TRBV5-1, the J call TRBJ2-4; D tentatively fits TRBD1 or TRBD2 (5 bases each). CDR1 and CDR2 from the germline V gene are SGHRS and YFSETQ. V was trimmed by 4 bases and J by 5 bases, leaving 19 bases between them. CDR3 length: 16 residues. Written as DNA, the CDR3 is TGCGCCAGCAGCCAAGATAATTGGGGGATAGAAAACATTCAGTACTTC. The encoded protein is CASSQDNWGIENIQYF.

This clone showed up just a few times. This chain uses TRBV6-8 with TRBJ2-2; D unresolved. The CDR3 length is 16 residues. Looked up from germline, CDR1 is MNHGY and CDR2 is SAAAGT. V lost 6 bases and J 0 bases, leaving 14 bases between the germline ends. The CDR3 DNA is TGTGCCAGCAGAGGGCTAGGCGATCCGAACACCGGGGAGCTGTTTTTT. This gives the protein CASRGLGDPNTGELFF.

To note about this clone: At one end the junction does not follow the germline gene, possibly because of a read error. This rearrangement joins TRBV6-8 to TRBJ2-3, with a weak D call TRBD1 (6 bases). Per germline, CDR1 MNHGY and CDR2 SAAAGT. The length of the CDR3 is 14 residues. CDR3 sequence reads: CAISPGASTDTQYF. In nucleotides, the CDR3 is TGTGCCATCAGTCCAGGGGCCAGCACAGATACGCAGTATTTT.

By its share, this clone is medium-sized. The rearrangement joins TRBV6-8 to TRBJ1-1, with D unclear. The CDR3 consists of 13 residues. Between the trimmed V and J ends, which lost 6 bases and 5 bases, there was a span of 13 bases. The V gene's germline CDR1 is MNHGY and CDR2 SAAAGT. The CDR3 spells CASSKPYVTEAFF. The DNA of the CDR3 is TGTGCCAGCAGCAAACCCTACGTTACTGAAGCTTTCTTT.

Sample share makes this clone medium-sized. This chain connects TRBV11-3 to TRBJ1-1, with a tentative D call TRBD1 (6 bases). Germline V gives CDR1 SGHNT, CDR2 YENEEA. V lost 3 bases to trimming and J lost 1 base, with 9 bases between them. The CDR3 runs 14 residues. The CDR3 DNA follows: TGTGCCAGCAGCTTTCGAGGGGGGAACACTGAAGCTTTCTTT. Its translation: CASSFRGGNTEAFF.